This T cell receptor (beta chain) was recovered during a study of blood T cell repertoires in COVID-19. Data came from immunoSEQ multiplex PCR; TCRdb stores just in-frame clones and leaves some out. This sample has 300,000 to 400,000 clones, with 80% to 90% found just once. A word on this clone: This same CDR3 is encoded by further DNA sequences in the sample.

This TCR came from a woman in her sixties with COVID-19, enrolled during active disease. Sequencing was carried out using peripheral blood.

This CDR3 reads CASSLQGVGELFF. Here the CDR3 DNA reads TGCGCCAGCAGCCTCCAAGGGGTCGGGGAGCTGTTTTTT. The rearrangement links TRBV5-1 to TRBJ2-2, with D tentatively TRBD1 (5 bases). V was clipped by 4 bases and J by 7 bases, with 11 bases between them. This CDR3 is built from 13 residues. Germline loops: CDR1 SGHRS, CDR2 YFSETQ.